The T cell receptor (beta chain) under discussion was sequenced for a study of cytomegalovirus exposure and HLA in healthy donors (dated by TCRdb to about 2017). Study-wide context: An earlier analysis of 550 to 700 of the donors reported 276 Gb of sequence data and roughly 100 million unique TCR beta sequences from some 180 million T cells. About 300 gigabases of sequencing data and approximately 85 million unique TCR sequences were included in an early release covering 550 to 650 HLA-typed donors. Of the roughly 400 genotyped donors, about 80% fell in the genetic ancestry cluster associated with self-reported Caucasian donors. The study was designed to test whether signatures of past pathogen exposure could be identified by cataloging public T cell receptors. The study used immunosequencing to profile the T cell repertoires of more than 650 subjects and linked those repertoires to cytomegalovirus serostatus. Along with the roughly 670-subject first cohort, a separate validation cohort of over 90 different subjects was used. To predict cytomegalovirus infection status, the study brought together high-throughput TCR immunosequencing, statistical association of individual TCRs with disease status, and machine learning. In a later analysis, previously published TCR beta repertoires from more than 500 donors were re-analyzed and high-resolution HLA genotyping was added so that TCR occurrence patterns could be studied. In the later analysis, no new phenotypic data were used to find candidate immune exposures; instead, reliance was placed on TCR beta sequences and their occurrence across donors. To decide whether each TCR beta V gene segment behaved as functional or pseudogenic, an earlier analysis of some 580 of the donors relied on high-throughput TCR beta sequencing. Alongside the repertoire data, information on donor age, sex, ethnicity and CMV serostatus was compiled. Genome-wide SNP genotypes for about three fifths of the roughly 670 donors were used in a later genetic analysis, which treated that subset as a discovery cohort. All discovery cohort repertoires had been generated using a single sequencing platform. Class I and class II HLA loci were covered by the typing at four-digit resolution. Typing coverage differed by locus: A, B, C, DRB1 and DQB1 were typed in about 629-640 donors, DQA1 in approximately 520, DPA1 in 600 to 610, and DPB1 in approximately 450. Four to six DR-DQ haplotypes were handled as single units for association and clustering, since linkage in the cohort was strong. Among about 390 genotyped donors of the cohort, an average of approximately 240,000 unique TCR beta nucleotide sequences were sequenced per donor, around 20% of them non-productive. Overall study results and their limits: The classifier was reported to diagnose cytomegalovirus status with high specificity and sensitivity in both the original cohort and the validation cohort. Some IMGT-functional V segments, including TRBV6-2 and TRBV6-3, could not be distinguished by the 87-base-pair reads and were therefore excluded. When HLA alleles, especially DR and DQ, strongly co-occurred, attributing TCR associations to individual alleles was difficult. An association between a missense DCLRE1C variant and V-gene and J-gene trimming of TCR beta chains was found in a later genetic analysis and replicated in an independent cohort. HLA typing was unavailable for some donors at each locus, so association tests used only the typed subset. A later analysis found that TCR association rates varied across HLA loci, with DRB1 alleles showing the most associated TCRs and HLA-C alleles the fewest. Most CMV-associated TCR beta chains appeared to be HLA-restricted in a later analysis, and the HLA associations seemed to be driven largely by CMV exposure. Because counts were too low, roughly 16 rarely observed V segments, including chromosome 9 orphons, were left out of the earlier analysis of some 600 of the donors. In an earlier analysis of several hundred of the donors, most TCR beta V segments were observed in productive rearrangements about 87% or about 30% of the time, broadly matching IMGT annotations. A further reported finding was that TCR beta sequences accurately predicted the HLA-A and HLA-B alleles for most subjects in the first cohort. The authors suggested that the approach could potentially be extended to other disease states and immunological phenotypes. At a false discovery rate of 0.05, a later analysis linked fewer than 20,000 TCR beta sequences to specific HLA alleles. Correlated functional status among segregating V segments might be attributable to linkage disequilibrium, but an unknown experimental factor could not be ruled out. A few of the identified cytomegalovirus-associated TCR beta chains were confirmed in vitro to be specific for cytomegalovirus antigens. While some public TCRs were present in many individuals, most TCR sequences turned up only very rarely across donors. A later analysis found that HLA-associated TCR beta chains were more clonally expanded and had lower generation probabilities than equally common non-associated chains. The only immune exposure information available for the cohort was CMV serostatus. A cluster of highly shared sequence variants was judged likely to represent a technical artifact of the sequencing pipeline. The study gave a list of 150 to 200 TCR beta chains associated with cytomegalovirus. Several of the top co-occurrence clusters appeared to be linked to parvovirus B19, influenza, CMV and Epstein-Barr virus, according to a later analysis. A later genetic analysis reported fewer N-insertions in productive TCRs among donors in an Asian-associated ancestry cluster than the roughly 620-donor mean. Presence/absence analyses assumed roughly uniform sequencing depth across donors, an assumption that may not hold. This cohort had only TCR beta chains sequenced, and the lack of alpha or paired-chain data limited which features could be detected.

From the germline V gene, CDR1 is SGHAT and CDR2 is FQNNGV. The CDR3 covers 14 residues, taking in both the cysteine and the phenylalanine. The read is trimmed to its CDR3 DNA, 42 bases read in frame from base 1. Libraries were constructed by the immunoSEQ multiplex PCR assay. The multiplex PCR relied on a mix of 60 forward primers for TCR Vbeta segments and 13 reverse primers for TCR Jbeta segments. The CDR3 region of rearranged TCR beta genes was amplified from genomic DNA by a multiplex PCR assay. The Illumina HiSeq System was used to sequence the amplified TCR beta libraries as 87-base-pair reads. On the authors' methods: Across the 500 to 750 repertoires, a later analysis counted tens of millions of unique TCR beta chains, some 11 million of which were shared by at least two donors. A nearest-neighbor algorithm error-corrected the raw reads and collapsed the reads into unique sequences, merging closely related sequences to remove PCR and sequencing errors. V, D and J gene segments were assigned by aligning CDR3 sequences to IMGT reference sequences. For a sequence to be retained, a match of at least six nucleotides was required to both a V gene segment and a J gene segment. A rearrangement was called productive if the CDR3 had no stop codons and remained in frame with V and J, and every other rearrangement was called non-productive. CDR3 was defined according to IMGT convention as the region running from the second conserved V-encoded cysteine to the conserved J-encoded phenylalanine. The earlier analysis of 500 to 750 of the donors excluded any sequence lacking an unambiguous match to a single V gene segment. An earlier analysis of approximately 590 of the donors called V segments functional above 56.7% productive rearrangements and segregating when the between-donor standard deviation exceeded 5%. A statistical classification framework was built to diagnose cytomegalovirus status from the catalog of TCR beta chain sequences. In a later analysis, TCR nucleotide sequences were compared against IMGT/GENE-DB human TR gene sequences so that V and J genes could be assigned. Using the TCRdist pipeline, a later analysis assigned CDR3 sequences along with most-parsimonious VDJ recombination scenarios. A later analysis defined each TCR beta chain by its CDR3 amino acid sequence plus V-gene family, and excluded reads lacking a unique V-gene family. In a later analysis, 500 to 650 highly shared, low-generation-probability nucleotide sequences were removed to address suspected cross-contamination and a sequencing artifact. A later analysis calculated a clonal expansion index for each public chain from normalized within-repertoire ranks of inferred template counts. Generation probabilities in a later analysis came from a VDJ recombination model fitted to out-of-frame rearrangements, and those results were checked against IGoR. Hypergeometric tests were used in a later analysis to score TCR-TCR, TCR-HLA and TCR-CMV co-occurrence, with a repertoire-size bias correction applied to the TCR pairs. False discovery rates were estimated in a later analysis by permuting HLA or CMV assignments 20 times. In a later analysis, co-occurring TCRs were grouped using DBSCAN, and TCRdist sequence similarity was added for clustering within HLA-allele-positive subsets. Co-occurrence clustering excluded repertoires with fewer than 30,000 or more than 120,000 public chains, plus five with anomalous nucleotide sharing. TCRdb took this table from immuneACCESS and kept in-frame rearrangements with V and J called. Such tables lack part of the clones; where checked against another copy, unresolved V genes explain under half of the gap, and the rest is unexplained. That table gives V, J and clone size, and the DNA gave D and trimming. Recorded for this sample are about 260,000 clones; approximately 85% of them occurred a single time. The ten largest clones capture about 2% of the sample.

The cohort consisted of some 670 healthy bone marrow donors. At the time of sampling, every cohort member was nominally healthy, though immune exposures that went unrecorded were likely present. The donor was CMV seropositive and belonged to the group of about 290 seropositive cohort members. Every donor gave a peripheral blood sample, and the peripheral blood mononuclear cells from that sample were used for TCR beta sequencing. The Qiagen DNeasy Blood Extraction Kit was used to extract genomic DNA from the blood cell samples. With regard to this clone: Its binding antigen is unknown. One end of the junction is discordant with germline, which a read error may explain. The sample contains more than one DNA sequence encoding this CDR3.

This sequence originates from a woman aged 40 to 50 in good health and CMV-seropositive. The V and J segments used are TRBV11-2 and TRBJ1-1, with the D segment identity uncertain. The sequencing input was PBMCs. The CDR3 corresponds to CASSFQALNTEAFF. DNA sequence: TGTGCCAGCAGCTTTCAGGCGCTGAACACTGAAGCCTTCTTT.